This is a list of T cell receptor beta chains from one sample in a study of technical replicates of blood from four donors. Profiling relied on immunoSEQ multiplex PCR, and the TCRdb table lists in-frame clones only, not all of them. The sample has around 80,000 clones, 89% seen once; the top ten hold 0.41%. Sequenced input: T cells isolated from PBMCs. The source is a human donor in good health. The CDR3 runs from the conserved cysteine through the conserved F or W. Fields, in order: clone size, D gene, V gene, J gene, CDR3 protein, CDR3 DNA. A D gene is named only where the DNA matches it firmly. Rows may omit the clone size; those that give it use once, few, many or a size class.

clone_size: -
d_call: -
v_call: TRBV5-6
j_call: TRBJ2-7
cdr3_aa: CASETGSYEQYF
cdr3_nt: TGTGCCAGTGAGACAGGCTCCTACGAGCAGTACTTC

clone_size: -
d_call: TRBD1
v_call: TRBV6-5
j_call: TRBJ1-2
cdr3_aa: CASSYSPTGDYGYTF
cdr3_nt: TGTGCCAGCAGTTACTCGCCGACAGGGGACTATGGCTACACCTTC

clone_size: once
d_call: TRBD1
v_call: TRBV7-9
j_call: TRBJ1-2
cdr3_aa: CAFTGDRTNYGYTF
cdr3_nt: TGTGCCTTCACGGGGGACAGAACTAACTATGGCTACACCTTC

clone_size: -
d_call: -
v_call: TRBV30
j_call: TRBJ2-1
cdr3_aa: CAWRPSAYNEQFF
cdr3_nt: TGTGCCTGGCGTCCCAGCGCGTACAATGAGCAGTTCTTC

clone_size: -
d_call: -
v_call: TRBV9
j_call: TRBJ1-3
cdr3_aa: CASSQTQGNGNTIYF
cdr3_nt: TGTGCCAGCAGCCAAACCCAGGGAAATGGAAACACCATATATTTT

clone_size: -
d_call: -
v_call: TRBV9
j_call: TRBJ1-2
cdr3_aa: CASSGTTPGQLNYGYTF
cdr3_nt: TGTGCCAGCAGCGGAACTACCCCGGGACAACTTAACTATGGCTACACCTTC

clone_size: -
d_call: -
v_call: TRBV27
j_call: TRBJ2-7
cdr3_aa: CASSLYQGYEQYF
cdr3_nt: TGTGCCAGCAGTTTATATCAGGGCTACGAGCAGTACTTC

clone_size: -
d_call: -
v_call: TRBV7-9
j_call: TRBJ1-1
cdr3_aa: CASSLSLSAVITEAFF
cdr3_nt: TGTGCCAGCAGCTTATCCCTCTCGGCGGTCATCACTGAAGCTTTCTTT

clone_size: -
d_call: -
v_call: TRBV5-1
j_call: TRBJ2-1
cdr3_aa: CASSPSAGVHEQFF
cdr3_nt: TGCGCCAGCAGCCCCTCAGCGGGTGTGCATGAGCAGTTCTTC

clone_size: -
d_call: -
v_call: TRBV2
j_call: TRBJ1-4
cdr3_aa: CASSEDRWNEKLFF
cdr3_nt: TGTGCCAGCAGTGAAGACAGGTGGAATGAAAAACTGTTTTTT

clone_size: -
d_call: -
v_call: TRBV15
j_call: TRBJ1-5
cdr3_aa: CATSRDKEFREPQHF
cdr3_nt: TGTGCCACCAGCAGAGATAAGGAGTTCCGGGAACCCCAGCATTTT

clone_size: -
d_call: TRBD1
v_call: TRBV13
j_call: TRBJ2-3
cdr3_aa: CASSFGTDSTDTQYF
cdr3_nt: TGTGCCAGCAGCTTTGGGACAGACAGCACAGATACGCAGTATTTT

clone_size: once
d_call: TRBD2
v_call: TRBV7-2
j_call: TRBJ2-5
cdr3_aa: CASSLAGGETQYF
cdr3_nt: TGTGCCAGCAGCCTAGCGGGAGGAGAGACCCAGTACTTC

clone_size: -
d_call: -
v_call: TRBV19
j_call: TRBJ1-5
cdr3_aa: CATGYYSNQPQHF
cdr3_nt: TGTGCCACAGGGTATTATAGCAATCAGCCCCAGCATTTT

clone_size: -
d_call: -
v_call: TRBV18
j_call: TRBJ2-4
cdr3_aa: CASSPAQGPKNIQYF
cdr3_nt: TGTGCCAGCTCACCCGCACAGGGACCCAAAAACATTCAGTACTTC

clone_size: -
d_call: -
v_call: TRBV7-8
j_call: TRBJ1-1
cdr3_aa: CASSLSKANTEAFF
cdr3_nt: TGTGCCAGCAGCTTGTCTAAAGCGAACACTGAAGCTTTCTTT

clone_size: -
d_call: -
v_call: TRBV5-4
j_call: TRBJ2-3
cdr3_aa: CASSLPRTRGETDTQYF
cdr3_nt: TGTGCCAGCAGCTTACCCAGGACTAGGGGGGAAACAGATACGCAGTATTTT

clone_size: -
d_call: -
v_call: TRBV14
j_call: TRBJ2-4
cdr3_aa: CASSQGLSGAWDIQYF
cdr3_nt: TGTGCCAGCAGCCAGGGCCTTTCAGGGGCTTGGGACATTCAGTACTTC

clone_size: -
d_call: -
v_call: TRBV14
j_call: TRBJ1-2
cdr3_aa: CASSRQRAMASTF
cdr3_nt: TGTGCCAGCAGCCGACAGCGCGCTATGGCTTCCACCTTC

clone_size: -
d_call: -
v_call: TRBV6-1
j_call: TRBJ2-7
cdr3_aa: CASSISPEQYF
cdr3_nt: TGTGCCAGCAGTATAAGCCCCGAGCAGTACTTC

clone_size: -
d_call: TRBD2
v_call: TRBV4-2
j_call: TRBJ2-2
cdr3_aa: CASSQSSSGATGELFF
cdr3_nt: TGTGCCAGCAGCCAAAGTTCTAGCGGGGCCACCGGGGAGCTGTTTTTT

clone_size: -
d_call: -
v_call: TRBV27
j_call: TRBJ2-7
cdr3_aa: CASSRAPAGEQYF
cdr3_nt: TGTGCCAGCAGTCGGGCCCCTGCGGGGGAGCAGTACTTC

clone_size: -
d_call: -
v_call: TRBV7-3
j_call: TRBJ2-3
cdr3_aa: CASSSRGDTQYF
cdr3_nt: TGTGCCAGCAGCTCCCGAGGGGATACGCAGTATTTT

clone_size: -
d_call: TRBD2
v_call: TRBV13
j_call: TRBJ2-3
cdr3_aa: CASSSGTSGSVRTDTQYF
cdr3_nt: TGTGCCAGCAGTTCCGGGACTAGCGGGAGTGTTAGGACAGATACGCAGTATTTT

clone_size: -
d_call: -
v_call: TRBV7-3
j_call: TRBJ2-2
cdr3_aa: CASSFQFNTGELFF
cdr3_nt: TGTGCCAGCAGCTTTCAGTTCAACACCGGGGAGCTGTTTTTT

clone_size: -
d_call: TRBD2
v_call: TRBV19
j_call: TRBJ2-1
cdr3_aa: CASSIPWREGLDEQFF
cdr3_nt: TGTGCCAGTAGTATCCCCTGGCGGGAGGGCCTAGATGAGCAGTTCTTC

clone_size: -
d_call: -
v_call: TRBV5-1
j_call: TRBJ1-4
cdr3_aa: CASSLDRRSTNEKLFF
cdr3_nt: TGCGCCAGCAGCTTGGACAGAAGGTCAACTAATGAAAAACTGTTTTTT

clone_size: -
d_call: -
v_call: TRBV29-1
j_call: TRBJ2-7
cdr3_aa: CSVEIGTAGSYEQYF
cdr3_nt: TGCAGCGTTGAGATCGGGACAGCGGGCTCCTACGAGCAGTACTTC

clone_size: -
d_call: -
v_call: TRBV9
j_call: TRBJ2-3
cdr3_aa: CASSAPPGAVDTQYF
cdr3_nt: TGTGCCAGCAGCGCCCCTCCGGGAGCGGTAGATACGCAGTATTTT

clone_size: -
d_call: TRBD1
v_call: TRBV28
j_call: TRBJ2-7
cdr3_aa: CASSLLPGQGSDEQYF
cdr3_nt: TGTGCCAGCAGTTTATTACCGGGACAGGGATCCGACGAGCAGTACTTC

clone_size: -
d_call: -
v_call: TRBV9
j_call: TRBJ1-1
cdr3_aa: CASSVDINTEAFF
cdr3_nt: TGTGCCAGCAGCGTAGATATAAACACTGAAGCTTTCTTT

clone_size: -
d_call: TRBD1
v_call: TRBV25-1
j_call: TRBJ1-4
cdr3_aa: CASSLQGNEKLFF
cdr3_nt: TGTGCCAGCAGTTTACAGGGGAATGAAAAACTGTTTTTT

clone_size: -
d_call: TRBD1
v_call: TRBV5-4
j_call: TRBJ1-2
cdr3_aa: CASSFGTALYGYTF
cdr3_nt: TGTGCCAGCAGCTTTGGGACAGCACTCTATGGCTACACCTTT

clone_size: few
d_call: -
v_call: TRBV14
j_call: TRBJ1-4
cdr3_aa: CASSQPGWSEKLFF
cdr3_nt: TGTGCCAGCAGCCAACCTGGGTGGAGTGAAAAACTGTTTTTT

clone_size: once
d_call: TRBD1
v_call: TRBV28
j_call: TRBJ1-2
cdr3_aa: CASSFFDRGTSNYGYTF
cdr3_nt: TGTGCCAGCAGTTTTTTTGACAGGGGGACTTCTAACTATGGCTACACCTTC

clone_size: -
d_call: -
v_call: TRBV10-3
j_call: TRBJ1-1
cdr3_aa: CATRWQAVGAAEAFF
cdr3_nt: TGTGCCACCAGATGGCAAGCAGTGGGGGCGGCTGAAGCTTTCTTT

clone_size: -
d_call: -
v_call: TRBV9
j_call: TRBJ2-3
cdr3_aa: CASTPTGILLTDTQYF
cdr3_nt: TGTGCCAGCACCCCGACAGGAATATTACTCACAGATACGCAGTATTTT

clone_size: -
d_call: TRBD2
v_call: TRBV28
j_call: TRBJ2-2
cdr3_aa: CASSFSGRALSGELFF
cdr3_nt: TGTGCCAGCAGTTTTTCCGGGAGGGCCTTAAGCGGGGAGCTGTTTTTT

clone_size: -
d_call: -
v_call: TRBV6-1
j_call: TRBJ1-2
cdr3_aa: CASSPRGEQAYGYTF
cdr3_nt: TGTGCCAGCAGTCCTAGGGGTGAACAGGCCTATGGCTACACCTTC

clone_size: -
d_call: TRBD2
v_call: TRBV14
j_call: TRBJ2-3
cdr3_aa: CASSLLAGGPYVDTQYF
cdr3_nt: TGTGCCAGCAGCCTCCTAGCGGGAGGGCCCTACGTAGATACGCAGTATTTT

clone_size: -
d_call: -
v_call: TRBV7-3
j_call: TRBJ2-3
cdr3_aa: CASSLGLTDTQYF
cdr3_nt: TGTGCCAGCAGCTTAGGACTCACAGATACGCAGTATTTT

clone_size: -
d_call: -
v_call: TRBV10-1
j_call: TRBJ2-1
cdr3_aa: CASSPGQYNEQFF
cdr3_nt: TGCGCCAGCAGCCCTGGACAGTACAATGAGCAGTTCTTC

clone_size: -
d_call: TRBD2
v_call: TRBV6-1
j_call: TRBJ2-7
cdr3_aa: CASSDLMGLAGTLLYEQYF
cdr3_nt: TGTGCCAGCAGTGATCTCATGGGACTAGCGGGAACACTACTCTACGAGCAGTACTTC

clone_size: -
d_call: -
v_call: TRBV6-5
j_call: TRBJ2-7
cdr3_aa: CAPQEQYF
cdr3_nt: TGTGCCCCCCAAGAGCAGTACTTC

clone_size: -
d_call: TRBD2
v_call: TRBV28
j_call: TRBJ2-3
cdr3_aa: CASSSPRASGSTDTQYF
cdr3_nt: TGTGCCAGCAGTTCCCCCAGGGCTAGCGGGAGCACAGATACGCAGTATTTT

clone_size: -
d_call: -
v_call: TRBV6-5
j_call: TRBJ1-5
cdr3_aa: CASSYSSDQPQHF
cdr3_nt: TGTGCCAGCAGTTACTCGAGCGATCAGCCCCAGCATTTT

clone_size: once
d_call: -
v_call: TRBV4-2
j_call: TRBJ2-2
cdr3_aa: CASSQENRDTGELFF
cdr3_nt: TGTGCCAGCAGCCAAGAGAACAGGGACACCGGGGAGCTGTTTTTT

clone_size: -
d_call: -
v_call: TRBV2
j_call: TRBJ2-7
cdr3_aa: CASRGAAYEQYF
cdr3_nt: TGTGCCAGCAGGGGGGCGGCTTACGAGCAGTACTTC

clone_size: -
d_call: -
v_call: TRBV6-5
j_call: TRBJ2-1
cdr3_aa: CASTQRNNEQFF
cdr3_nt: TGTGCCAGCACACAGAGAAACAATGAGCAGTTCTTC

clone_size: -
d_call: TRBD1
v_call: TRBV7-3
j_call: TRBJ2-2
cdr3_aa: CASSSLPGGSTGELFF
cdr3_nt: TGTGCCAGCAGCTCCTTACCAGGGGGCAGCACCGGGGAGCTGTTTTTT

clone_size: -
d_call: TRBD1
v_call: TRBV9
j_call: TRBJ1-3
cdr3_aa: CASSTGTVGNTIYF
cdr3_nt: TGTGCCAGCAGCACAGGGACAGTCGGAAACACCATATATTTT

clone_size: -
d_call: -
v_call: TRBV27
j_call: TRBJ2-1
cdr3_aa: CASSFLGSSYNEQFF
cdr3_nt: TGTGCCAGCAGTTTTCTGGGGAGCTCCTACAATGAGCAGTTCTTC

clone_size: -
d_call: -
v_call: TRBV7-9
j_call: TRBJ1-1
cdr3_aa: CASSRSSDGGTEAFF
cdr3_nt: TGTGCCAGCAGCCGTAGCTCCGACGGGGGCACTGAAGCTTTCTTT

clone_size: -
d_call: -
v_call: TRBV6-5
j_call: TRBJ2-7
cdr3_aa: CASSYGGNYEQYF
cdr3_nt: TGTGCCAGCAGTTACGGCGGGAACTACGAGCAGTACTTC

clone_size: few
d_call: TRBD2
v_call: TRBV7-2
j_call: TRBJ2-1
cdr3_aa: CASSYRTSDEQFF
cdr3_nt: TGTGCCAGCAGCTATCGGACTAGCGATGAGCAGTTCTTC

clone_size: -
d_call: TRBD2
v_call: TRBV7-9
j_call: TRBJ2-1
cdr3_aa: CASSHPAAGGQFF
cdr3_nt: TGTGCCAGCAGCCACCCAGCAGCGGGAGGACAGTTCTTC

clone_size: -
d_call: -
v_call: TRBV7-8
j_call: TRBJ1-1
cdr3_aa: CASSSPIDGGNTEAFF
cdr3_nt: TGTGCCAGCAGCTCACCTATTGACGGGGGAAACACTGAAGCTTTCTTT

clone_size: -
d_call: -
v_call: TRBV2
j_call: TRBJ1-5
cdr3_aa: CASSEVFGWSSNQPQHF
cdr3_nt: TGTGCCAGCAGCGAAGTTTTTGGCTGGTCGAGCAATCAGCCCCAGCATTTT

clone_size: -
d_call: TRBD1
v_call: TRBV7-3
j_call: TRBJ2-2
cdr3_aa: CASSSITGVAGGELFF
cdr3_nt: TGTGCCAGCAGCTCAATAACAGGGGTAGCTGGCGGGGAGCTGTTTTTT